These T cell receptor beta chains were read from a single sample in a study of spatial heterogeneity in lung cancer. Via MiXCR, TCRdb re-called the 5' RACE reads, giving one row per CDR3 protein. The repertoire holds 39,000 or so distinct CDR3 sequences, approximately 7.5% seen once, with approximately 30% in the top ten. The sequencing here drew on PBMCs, taken at surgery. These receptors were collected from a male donor with early-stage non-small cell lung cancer. CDR3s include the opening cysteine and the closing phenylalanine or tryptophan. A D gene is named only where the DNA matches it firmly. The listing skips clone size in some rows; elsewhere it reads once, few, many or a size class.

V: TRBV5-4; size: many; J: TRBJ1-2; length: 14; D: .; DNA: TGTGCCAGCAGCCCGGACAGAACTAACTATGGCTACACCTTC; CDR3: CASSPDRTNYGYTF
V: TRBV4-3; size: many; J: TRBJ1-6; length: 16; D: TRBD1; DNA: TGCGCCAGCAGCCAGGACAGGGGCTCCTATAATTCACCCCTCCACTTT; CDR3: CASSQDRGSYNSPLHF
V: TRBV6-5; size: many; J: TRBJ2-7; length: 13; D: .; DNA: TGTGCCAGCAGTTATTCCAGGCATTACGAGCAGTACTTC; CDR3: CASSYSRHYEQYF
V: TRBV7-2; size: few; J: TRBJ2-6; length: 13; D: .; DNA: TGTGCCACTGCAGGGAGTGGGGCCAACGTCCTGACTTTC; CDR3: CATAGSGANVLTF
V: TRBV29-1; size: many; J: TRBJ2-7; length: 18; D: TRBD2; DNA: TGCAGCGTTGAAGGGGCCGAGCGGGGGGGCTCCAACTACTACGAGCAGTACTTC; CDR3: CSVEGAERGGSNYYEQYF
V: TRBV12-3/TRBV12-4; size: .; J: TRBJ1-2; length: 17; D: .; DNA: TGTGCCAGCAGTCTCCATCCGGGCCAGGGTCAGCTCTATGGCTACACCTTC; CDR3: CASSLHPGQGQLYGYTF
V: TRBV30; size: many; J: TRBJ2-1; length: 13; D: .; DNA: TGTGCCTGGACCCCCTTTGGGCCGAGGGAGCAGTTCTTC; CDR3: CAWTPFGPREQFF
V: TRBV7-8; size: many; J: TRBJ2-2; length: 15; D: .; DNA: TGTGCCAGCAGCCAGGACACCAGGAACACCGGGGAGCTGTTTTTT; CDR3: CASSQDTRNTGELFF
V: TRBV6-2/TRBV6-3; size: .; J: TRBJ1-5; length: 14; D: .; DNA: TGTGCCAGCCTGACTCCCTATAGCAATCAGCCCCAGCATTTT; CDR3: CASLTPYSNQPQHF
V: TRBV29-1; size: .; J: TRBJ2-5; length: 13; D: .; DNA: TGCAGCGTCGATCGACTTGTTTCGGAGACCCAGTACTTC; CDR3: CSVDRLVSETQYF
V: TRBV9; size: many; J: TRBJ2-4; length: 16; D: .; DNA: TGTGCCAGCAGCGTAGGGCCAGGGGGGTCAGCAAACATTCAGTACTTC; CDR3: CASSVGPGGSANIQYF
V: TRBV5-6; size: once; J: TRBJ1-2; length: 17; D: .; DNA: TGTGCCAGCAGCCTATTCACCGCAGCGGCCCAAGTTTATGGCTACACCTTC; CDR3: CASSLFTAAAQVYGYTF
V: TRBV7-9; size: many; J: TRBJ2-1; length: 15; D: .; DNA: TGTGCCAGCAGCTTAAGCGAAACAACTTACAATGAGCAGTTCTTC; CDR3: CASSLSETTYNEQFF
V: TRBV30; size: many; J: TRBJ1-4; length: 18; D: TRBD1; DNA: TGTGCCTGGAGAAACCCCCCGGGGACAGGGGGCGTGGGTGAAAAACTGTTTTTT; CDR3: CAWRNPPGTGGVGEKLFF
V: TRBV6-5; size: once; J: TRBJ1-4; length: 15; D: TRBD1; DNA: TGTGCCAGCCGCTTTACCGGGACAGGGCAAGAAAAACTGTTTTTT; CDR3: CASRFTGTGQEKLFF
V: TRBV10-3; size: many; J: TRBJ2-7; length: 12; D: .; DNA: TGTGCCATCAGTGATCAGACGTACGAGCAGTACTTC; CDR3: CAISDQTYEQYF
V: TRBV11-2; size: medium-sized; J: TRBJ2-1; length: 17; D: TRBD1; DNA: TGTGCCAGCAGCTTAGATCGAGACAGGGTTAGGTACAATGAGCAGTTCTTC; CDR3: CASSLDRDRVRYNEQFF
V: TRBV20-1; size: many; J: TRBJ2-2; length: 14; D: .; DNA: TGCAGTGCCAGGGGACTGGTGAACACCGGGGAGCTGTTTTTT; CDR3: CSARGLVNTGELFF
V: TRBV10-3; size: few; J: TRBJ1-2; length: 14; D: .; DNA: TGTGCCATCAGTGACCTACAGGGAGGGTATGGCTACACCTTC; CDR3: CAISDLQGGYGYTF
V: TRBV4-3; size: many; J: TRBJ2-2; length: 17; D: .; DNA: TGCGCCAGCAGCCAAGATGGGCCAGGACGACACACCGGGGAGCTGTTTTTT; CDR3: CASSQDGPGRHTGELFF
V: TRBV28; size: many; J: TRBJ1-5; length: 15; D: .; DNA: TGTGCCAGCAGTTTAGGGCGGAGTAGGAATCAGCCCCAGCATTTT; CDR3: CASSLGRSRNQPQHF
V: TRBV7-9; size: few; J: TRBJ2-3; length: 14; D: TRBD2; DNA: TGTGCCAGCAGCTTGACTAGCGTGGCGGATACGCAGTATTTT; CDR3: CASSLTSVADTQYF
V: TRBV5-4; size: .; J: TRBJ2-3; length: 16; D: .; DNA: TGTGCCAGCAGCTTGGGGCTAACGAGAGGGACAGATACGCAGTATTTT; CDR3: CASSLGLTRGTDTQYF
V: TRBV4-1; size: many; J: TRBJ2-3; length: 16; D: .; DNA: TGCGCCAGCAGCTCCCCACCCCGGGACTTCTCAGATACGCAGTATTTT; CDR3: CASSSPPRDFSDTQYF
V: TRBV24-1; size: many; J: TRBJ2-1; length: 16; D: TRBD2; DNA: TGTGCCACCAGTGATTTGGCGGGAGGGAAATACAATGAGCAGTTCTTC; CDR3: CATSDLAGGKYNEQFF
V: TRBV9; size: many; J: TRBJ2-5; length: 16; D: .; DNA: TGTGCCAGCAGCGCAGGAGTTCGGGGGATCCAAGAGACCCAGTACTTC; CDR3: CASSAGVRGIQETQYF
V: TRBV19; size: .; J: TRBJ2-3; length: 13; D: .; DNA: TGTGCCAGTAGCAGCCGACTCGCAGATACGCAGTATTTT; CDR3: CASSSRLADTQYF
V: TRBV7-6; size: many; J: TRBJ1-3; length: 15; D: .; DNA: TGTGCCAGCAGCCCGCCGGGAAGCTCTGGAAACACCATATATTTT; CDR3: CASSPPGSSGNTIYF
V: TRBV20-1; size: few; J: TRBJ2-1; length: 14; D: TRBD1; DNA: TGCAGTGCTAGGGGTGACAGGGTTTATGGTGAGCAGTTCTTC; CDR3: CSARGDRVYGEQFF
V: TRBV5-1; size: many; J: TRBJ2-5; length: 14; D: .; DNA: TGCGCCAGCAGCTTCGGACAGCCCCAAGAGACCCAGTACTTC; CDR3: CASSFGQPQETQYF
V: TRBV6-5; size: .; J: TRBJ1-4; length: 14; D: .; DNA: TGTGCCAGCAGGGGCGGGACACCCAATGAAAAACTGTTTTTT; CDR3: CASRGGTPNEKLFF
V: TRBV7-2; size: many; J: TRBJ1-5; length: 17; D: .; DNA: TGTGCCAGCAGCCCCCTAGAGGGCAGCCTTTCCAATCAGCCCCAGCATTTT; CDR3: CASSPLEGSLSNQPQHF
V: TRBV29-1; size: .; J: TRBJ2-3; length: 18; D: .; DNA: TGCAGCGTTGAAGCGTCGGGGCTCCGGACCCTAGAGGCAGATACGCAGTATTTT; CDR3: CSVEASGLRTLEADTQYF
V: TRBV6-2/TRBV6-3; size: many; J: TRBJ2-7; length: 14; D: .; DNA: TGTGCCAGCAGTTACGGCCTTGGGCCCTACGAGCAGTACTTC; CDR3: CASSYGLGPYEQYF
V: TRBV9; size: many; J: TRBJ2-1; length: 13; D: .; DNA: TGTGCCAGCAGCACTCGACAGGTCAATGAGCAGTTCTTC; CDR3: CASSTRQVNEQFF
V: TRBV20-1; size: .; J: TRBJ2-3; length: 14; D: .; DNA: TGCAGTGCTCAGGCAGCACAGAGCACAGATACGCAGTATTTT; CDR3: CSAQAAQSTDTQYF
V: TRBV20-1; size: many; J: TRBJ1-1; length: 12; D: TRBD1; DNA: TGCAGTGCTGCAGGGGGTTCGGCTGAAGCTTTCTTT; CDR3: CSAAGGSAEAFF
V: TRBV4-3; size: many; J: TRBJ2-7; length: 15; D: TRBD2; DNA: TGCGCCAGCAGCCAAGTTGAGCGGGGAACTTACGAGCAGTACTTC; CDR3: CASSQVERGTYEQYF
V: TRBV18; size: many; J: TRBJ1-5; length: 18; D: .; DNA: TGTGCCAGCTCACCACCAAAGTACCCAACAGGGCGCAATCAGCCCCAGCATTTT; CDR3: CASSPPKYPTGRNQPQHF
V: TRBV12-3/TRBV12-4; size: .; J: TRBJ1-1; length: 15; D: TRBD1; DNA: TGTGCCTCCCTGGCAGGGGGCCCTAGAGACACTGAAGCTTTCTTT; CDR3: CASLAGGPRDTEAFF
V: TRBV5-6; size: .; J: TRBJ1-1; length: 13; D: .; DNA: TGTGCCAGCAGCTTTGGAATGAACACTGAAGCTTTCTTT; CDR3: CASSFGMNTEAFF
V: TRBV5-6; size: many; J: TRBJ2-1; length: 16; D: TRBD2; DNA: TGTGCCAGCAGCGGCTTTGCGGGAGAGGGGTACAATGAGCAGTTCTTC; CDR3: CASSGFAGEGYNEQFF
V: TRBV11-3; size: many; J: TRBJ1-2; length: 15; D: .; DNA: TGTGCCAGCAGCCCCCTCTCCAGTTCCGTCTATGGCTACACCTTC; CDR3: CASSPLSSSVYGYTF
V: TRBV5-8; size: few; J: TRBJ1-4; length: 15; D: .; DNA: TGTGCCAGCAGCCCGGGCCAGATCCTTAATGAAAAACTGTTTTTT; CDR3: CASSPGQILNEKLFF
V: TRBV7-2; size: many; J: TRBJ2-5; length: 17; D: TRBD2; DNA: TGTGCCAGCAGCTTAAGGTCGTCGAGCGGGGGGGCCGAGACCCAGTACTTC; CDR3: CASSLRSSSGGAETQYF
V: TRBV18; size: few; J: TRBJ2-5; length: 12; D: .; DNA: TGTGCCAGCTCAGCAAATTCGGAGACCCAGTACTTC; CDR3: CASSANSETQYF
V: TRBV28; size: few; J: TRBJ2-6; length: 18; D: .; DNA: TGTGCCAGCAGCACATACCGCCCCGGGTACAGAAGGGCCAACGTCCTGACTTTC; CDR3: CASSTYRPGYRRANVLTF
V: TRBV7-9; size: many; J: TRBJ2-1; length: 15; D: .; DNA: TGTGCCAGCAGCCAACCACGGTGGGGGCGGAATGAGCAGTTCTTC; CDR3: CASSQPRWGRNEQFF
V: TRBV27; size: many; J: TRBJ1-2; length: 13; D: .; DNA: TGTGCCAGCAGTTTAGGAGGGGCCTATGGCTACACCTTC; CDR3: CASSLGGAYGYTF
V: TRBV19; size: .; J: TRBJ2-1; length: 15; D: .; DNA: TGTGCCAGTAGTCTCACTAGAGGGGGGTTGAATGAGCAGTTCTTC; CDR3: CASSLTRGGLNEQFF
V: TRBV12-3/TRBV12-4; size: many; J: TRBJ2-4; length: 19; D: TRBD2; DNA: TGTGCCAGCCGGCCACGTCCCGGGACTAGCGGGGGGCCAGTAAACATTCAGTACTTC; CDR3: CASRPRPGTSGGPVNIQYF
V: TRBV21-1; size: many; J: TRBJ2-7; length: 15; D: .; DNA: TGTGCCAGCAGCAAAGATCATCGAACACCCACAGAGCAGTACTTC; CDR3: CASSKDHRTPTEQYF
V: TRBV7-2; size: many; J: TRBJ2-3; length: 13; D: .; DNA: TGTGCCACTAAGGGGTGGGGCACAGATACGCAGTATTTT; CDR3: CATKGWGTDTQYF
V: TRBV20-1; size: many; J: TRBJ2-1; length: 13; D: .; DNA: TGCAGTGCTGCGGGACAGCTCAACAATGAGCAGTTCTTC; CDR3: CSAAGQLNNEQFF
V: TRBV4-3; size: many; J: TRBJ2-1; length: 15; D: .; DNA: TGCGCCAGCAGCCAAGATCCTGTGCTAGGCAATGAGCAGTTCTTC; CDR3: CASSQDPVLGNEQFF
V: TRBV10-3; size: many; J: TRBJ2-5; length: 14; D: .; DNA: TGTGCCATCAGTGAGTCGGGCAGGGAAGAGACCCAGTACTTC; CDR3: CAISESGREETQYF
V: TRBV19; size: many; J: TRBJ2-4; length: 14; D: .; DNA: TGTGCCAGTAGTGACGGGCTGGCCAAAAACATTCAGTACTTC; CDR3: CASSDGLAKNIQYF